This T cell receptor beta chain originates from a study of blood T cells in healthy people across ages. The CDR3 has 16 residues. CDR1 is LNHNV and CDR2 is YYDKDF in the germline V gene (reference sequence). V lost 0 bases to trimming and J lost 4 bases; unmatched junction nucleotides: 5. Sample-barcoded 5' priming and a J-beta primer mix drove a second PCR of about 6 to 12 cycles. TCRdb analysed the 5' RACE reads with MiXCR anew, one entry per CDR3 protein. The sample includes about 1.4 million distinct CDR3 sequences, roughly 64% of them seen just once. A word on this clonotype: What it binds is not known.

Study results and limitations: There were more naive CD4+ cells and higher diversity in long-lived donors than in aged donors.

The sequenced material came from blood. This sequence was found in a young man in good health. This chain links TRBV15 with TRBJ1-2; 10 nucleotides match TRBD1. The CDR3 DNA reads as TGTGCCACCAGCAGAGATAGGACAGGGGGTACCTATGGCTACACCTTC. Translation gives CATSRDRTGGTYGYTF.